Sequencing of this T cell receptor (beta chain) was carried out in a study of blood T cell repertoires in COVID-19. Whole-study context: Acute and convalescent COVID-19 specimens originated in the United States, Italy and Spain. T cells, B-cell-depleted T cells, or PBMCs supplied cDNA or gDNA.

Germline assignment: CDR1 MNHEY and CDR2 SVGAGI. The CDR3 contains 16 residues. Trimming stripped 0 bases from V and 4 bases from J, with 15 bases between. The method was immunoSEQ multiplex PCR; TCRdb's version includes in-frame clones alone and lacks a portion of them. The repertoire holds some 160,000 clones, about 83% seen once, with roughly 2% in the top ten. The sample consisted of peripheral blood. The chain has TRBV6-5 and TRBJ1-1; no clear D. The clonotype originates from a woman older than 75 with acute or convalescent COVID-19. The CDR3 DNA is TGTGCCAGCAGTTACTCATCCCCAGGCAGTTTCACTGAAGCTTTCTTT. It specifies CASSYSSPGSFTEAFF.